This note documents a single T cell receptor beta chain sequence. Its antigen is currently not known. Per-nucleotide qualities are absent, and no much larger clonotype sits a single base away. V is cut back by 7 bases and J by 7 bases, with 10 bases in the junction unmatched. CDR1 and CDR2 (LNHDA, SQIVND) derive from the germline V gene (reference sequence). From the cysteine up to the phenylalanine, the CDR3 has a length of 16 residues. Just CDR3 DNA is preserved here, 48 bases in frame from base 1. The immunoSEQ Assay, a bias-controlled multiplex PCR, was used to amplify TCRbeta CDR3 regions from genomic DNA. Under the source paper's analysis protocol: The number of nucleated cells in each sample was estimated from the amplification of reference gene primers within the assay. To quantify the absolute abundance of each unique TCRbeta CDR3 rearrangement, sequence reads were collapsed and filtered. For each sample, productive Simpson clonality was calculated by taking the square root of Simpson's diversity index across productive rearrangements. TCRdb holds this immuneACCESS table with in-frame rearrangements only. Some clones are missing; in checked studies, unresolved V genes explain under half, and the rest has no known cause. V and J calls and clone size come straight from that table; D and trimming were deduced from the DNA. For this sample the table gives 250,000 to 350,000 clones, of which roughly four fifths were detected only once. The ten largest clones take up 15% to 18% of the sample.

This sample was included in a study of blood T cell repertoires in COVID-19 (dated by TCRdb to the early 2020s). The study in broad terms: Collaborator samples came from the United States, Italy and Spain and covered acute and convalescent phases of COVID-19. The prospective study material was composed of cDNA or gDNA derived from T cells, B-cell-depleted T cells, or PBMCs. Subjects who had been exposed to COVID-19, were actively infected with it, or had recovered from it provided the deeply sampled blood TCRbeta repertoires that made up the dataset. A freely available public database, intended as a resource for researchers studying the immune response to SARS-CoV-2, is where the repertoires were released. Samples came from the ongoing ImmuneRACE study (first 160 participants) plus 1,254 subjects from 6 global collaborators. A de-identified subject ID, COVID-19 status, age in years and sex were almost always included in the sample metadata. Where available, HLA class I and class II types were taken from metadata supplied by the sample provider and were not determined by assay-based typing.

In Seattle, one collaborating source enrolled patients while the infection was active and tracked those patients longitudinally over the course of disease. Each collaborating institution followed its own protocols to collect whole blood in K2EDTA tubes. For TCRbeta analysis, collaborators shipped samples as frozen whole blood, isolated PBMCs, or DNA extracted from either of those sample types. What the work shows at the level of the full study, not this receptor alone: Clinical and demographic metadata were provided uncurated, with the amount varying by source and participant.

This TCR derives from a person aged 65 to 85 with COVID-19, enrolled during active disease. The V and J segments used are TRBV19 and TRBJ2-2; TRBD1 agrees with 12 junctional bases. Sequencing was performed on peripheral blood. CDR3 region: CASNSGQGAPNGELFF. The nucleotides are TGTGCCAGTAACTCGGGACAGGGGGCGCCTAACGGGGAGCTGTTTTTT.